The T cell receptor beta chain described here comes from a study of shared clonotypes between healthy human individuals. From germline, CDR1 is MNHNS and CDR2 SASEGT. V shed 5 bases and J 5 bases; nucleotides not matched to a gene: 8. CDR3 length: 15 residues. Sequencing was performed with immunoSEQ multiplex PCR; in TCRdb, only in-frame clones are kept and a portion is missing. Of under 2,500,000 clones listed, 90% to 97% were seen once; the top ten hold roughly 0.13%. CD4+ cells underwent separation, giving CD45RA+ naive and CD45RA-negative memory subsets. What was sequenced was naive CD4+ T cells sorted from blood. Subset specified: CD45RA+ positively selected. The chain couples TRBV6-1 to TRBJ1-4, with 7 bases identical to TRBD1. The clonotype comes from a man aged 18 to 35 in good health. CDR3 sequence (DNA): TGTGCCAGCAGTCCTCGGACAGGTGCCAATGAAAAACTGTTTTTT. Encoded protein: CASSPRTGANEKLFF.